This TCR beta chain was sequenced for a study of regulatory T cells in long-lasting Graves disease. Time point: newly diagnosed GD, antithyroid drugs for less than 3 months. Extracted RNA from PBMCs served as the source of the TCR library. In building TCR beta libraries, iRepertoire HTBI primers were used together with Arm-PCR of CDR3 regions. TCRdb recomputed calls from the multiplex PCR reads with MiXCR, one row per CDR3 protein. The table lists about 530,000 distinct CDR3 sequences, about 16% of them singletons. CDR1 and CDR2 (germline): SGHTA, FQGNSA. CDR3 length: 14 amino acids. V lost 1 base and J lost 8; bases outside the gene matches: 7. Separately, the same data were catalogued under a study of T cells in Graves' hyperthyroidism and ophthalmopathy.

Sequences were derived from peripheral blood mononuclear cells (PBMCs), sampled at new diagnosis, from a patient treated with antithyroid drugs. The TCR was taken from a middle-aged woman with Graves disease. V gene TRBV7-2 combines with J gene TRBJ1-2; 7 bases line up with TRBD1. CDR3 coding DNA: TGTGCCAGCAGCTTAGGGACGACAGGGTCGGGCTACACCTTC. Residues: CASSLGTTGSGYTF.